The 25 T cell receptor beta chains below come from one sample, sequenced in a study of T-cell reconstitution after alpha-beta-depleted transplantation in children. Unique molecular identifiers were incorporated into the prepared TCRbeta library. One entry per CDR3 protein, called by TCRdb with MiXCR from the PCR reads. The sample lists almost 250,000 distinct CDR3 sequences, around 25% seen once, with roughly 2.7% in the top ten. Specimen: PBMCs, collected before TCRalphabeta/CD19-depleted stem cell transplant. The receptors shown here come from a girl between 2 and 10 years old with Fanconi anemia, due to receive a stem cell transplant.

This chain uses TRBV20-1 with TRBJ1-4; D uncertain. CDR3 length: 15 amino acids. The germline gives CDR1 DFQATT, CDR2 SNEGSKA (reference sequence). With 5 bases removed from V and 8 bases from J, the gap between germline ends came to 21 bases. The CDR3 spells CSARPNPVTSEKLFF. DNA of the CDR3: TGCAGTGCTCGGCCAAATCCGGTGACTAGCGAAAAACTGTTTTTT.

In this sample, this clonotype turned up a few times. The chain couples TRBV15 to TRBJ2-3; TRBD2 matches 8 bases. CDR1 is LNHNV and CDR2 is YYDKDF in the germline V gene (reference sequence). J gave up 5 bases and V 1 base, and 5 bases lay outside the gene matches. The length of the CDR3 is 15 residues. CDR3 region: CATSRVRGGLDTQYF. CDR3 DNA: TGTGCCACCAGCAGAGTTCGGGGGGGCTTAGATACGCAGTATTTT.

This clonotype occurred many times. This rearrangement joins TRBV20-1 to TRBJ2-7; TRBD1 matches 8 bases. CDR3 size: 13 residues. The germline CDR1 and CDR2 sequences are DFQATT and SNEGSKA (reference sequence). The junction had 6 bases not matched to a gene; V was cut back by 4 bases and J by 4 bases. The CDR3 reads CSAKQGVDYEQYF. CDR3 nucleotides: TGCAGTGCTAAACAGGGGGTAGATTACGAGCAGTACTTC.

This clonotype was seen ten or more times. The chain carries TRBV29-1 and TRBJ2-7; D is uncertain. The CDR3 has 14 residues. Germline V lookup: CDR1 SQVTM, CDR2 ANQGSEA. The germline V and J ends were trimmed by 0 bases and 4 bases, with 13 bases remaining between them. The CDR3 protein is CSVEDEGRLYEQYF. CDR3 nucleotides: TGCAGCGTTGAAGACGAAGGTAGACTGTACGAGCAGTACTTC.

The table lists this clonotype with a few counts. The rearrangement joins TRBV7-3 to TRBJ1-5; the D is unclear. CDR1 and CDR2 from the germline V gene are SGHTA and FQGTGA. The CDR3 runs to 15 residues. V was pared by 5 bases and J by 4 bases, with 15 bases between. CDR3 nucleotide sequence: TGTGCCAGCAGCCCGATTGGGAGATTTAATCAGCCCCAGCATTTT. Its translation: CASSPIGRFNQPQHF.

This clonotype showed up just a few times. V is TRBV29-1 and J is TRBJ2-3; the match to TRBD2 covers 7 bases. The CDR3 sequence is 13 residues long. Germline assignment: CDR1 SQVTM and CDR2 ANQGSEA. V lost 6 bases and J lost 2; bases outside the gene matches: 5. CDR3 in DNA: TGCAGCGTGCGGCGGGAGCCCACAGATACGCAGTATTTT. This gives the protein CSVRREPTDTQYF.

This clonotype was seen repeatedly, ten times or more. Here the CDR3 reads CASRGAAYGYTF. CDR3 coding DNA: TGTGCCAGCAGGGGGGCCGCCTATGGCTACACCTTC. This rearrangement joins TRBV12-3 or TRBV12-4 to TRBJ1-2; D is perhaps TRBD1 (6 bases). This CDR3 has 12 residues. With 6 bases removed from V and 4 bases from J, the gap between germline ends came to 9 bases.

In its sample, this clonotype was seen many times. The chain is built from TRBV15 and TRBJ1-3; D might be TRBD1 (6 bases). This CDR3 is 15 amino acids long. V lost 6 bases and J 2 bases, leaving 14 bases between the germline ends. CDR1 is LNHNV, CDR2 YYDKDF, per germline (reference sequence). The CDR3 DNA sequence: TGTGCCACCAGACTTACAGGGACTCCTGGAAACACCATATATTTT. This sequence encodes CATRLTGTPGNTIYF.

This clonotype was counted a few times. The V gene is TRBV6-4, the J gene TRBJ1-1, with D possibly matching TRBD1 (5 bases). Germline V gene lookup returns CDR1 MRHNA and CDR2 SNTAGT. Trimming cost V 6 bases and J 8 bases, with 10 bases left between them. CDR3 length: 11 amino acids. DNA of the CDR3: TGTGCCAGCAGGGGTTCAGGGGAAGCTTTCTTT. Encoded protein: CASRGSGEAFF.

This clonotype was seen at least ten times. V usage is TRBV25-1 and J usage is TRBJ2-2; 8 bases are a match to TRBD2. V trimming: 3 bases; J trimming: 7 bases; junction bases outside the gene matches: 10. This CDR3 region has 16 residues. Looked up from germline, CDR1 is MGHDK and CDR2 is SYGVNS. The CDR3 region is CASSDEREMRVGELFF. CDR3 sequence (DNA): TGTGCCAGCAGTGACGAGCGGGAGATGCGGGTCGGGGAGCTGTTTTTT.

In its sample, this clonotype was seen a few times. The V call is TRBV29-1, the J call TRBJ2-5, with TRBD1 as a possible D gene (5 bases). The CDR3 is made up of 12 amino acids. The germline gives CDR1 SQVTM, CDR2 ANQGSEA. V lost 6 bases and J lost 2, with 10 bases in between. The CDR3 DNA is TGCAGCGTCGTGACAGAACAAGAGACCCAGTACTTC. It yields the protein CSVVTEQETQYF.

The rearrangement joins TRBV7-2 to TRBJ2-1; D is tentatively TRBD1 or TRBD2 (5 bases each). The CDR3 has 14 amino acids. Germline V lookup: CDR1 SGHTA, CDR2 FQGNSA. V shed 5 bases and J shed 2 bases, with 10 bases lying between them. The CDR3 bases are TGTGCCAGCAGCCGTGGGGGACCCTACAATGAGCAGTTCTTC. It codes for CASSRGGPYNEQFF.

This clonotype was detected only a few times. The CDR3 nucleotides read TGTGCCAGCAGTTACAATTCCCCTAGCGGGAGGGCAGATACGCAGTATTTT. Amino acid sequence: CASSYNSPSGRADTQYF. The rearrangement joins TRBV6-2 or TRBV6-3 to TRBJ2-3, with TRBD2 matching 12 bases. The CDR3 has 17 amino acids. The V gene end was trimmed by 2 bases and the J gene end by 4 bases; junction bases not matched to a gene: 7. Germline values: CDR1 MNHEY, CDR2 SVGEGT.

The J gene is TRBJ2-5, the V gene TRBV20-1; 8 bases agree with TRBD2. This CDR3 is built from 12 residues. Germline CDR1 is DFQATT and CDR2 is SNEGSKA (reference sequence). Losses at the gene ends were 7 bases for V and 1 base for J; bases not matched to a gene: 2. CDR3 coding DNA: TGCAGTGTTACTAGCGGCCAAGAGACCCAGTACTTC. Amino acid sequence: CSVTSGQETQYF.

There are many counts of this clonotype. This chain uses TRBV28 with TRBJ2-1; 8 nucleotides align to TRBD2. V shed 2 bases, J shed 3 bases, and the junction held 6 bases outside the gene matches. Germline V CDR1 and CDR2: MDHEN, SYDVKM. The CDR3 extends over 16 amino acids. CDR3 sequence (DNA): TGTGCCAGCAGTTTAAGTAGCGGGAAAGACTACAATGAGCAGTTCTTC. Translation: CASSLSSGKDYNEQFF.

The CDR3 region has the DNA TGCAGTGCTTCCGGAGGGGGGCAACCCTACAATGAGCAGTTCTTC. This gives the protein CSASGGGQPYNEQFF. The chain joins TRBV20-1 to TRBJ2-1; D might be TRBD1 or TRBD2, each matching 6 bases. CDR3 length: 15 residues. Trimming removed 5 bases from V and 2 bases from J, with 16 bases in between. Germline V gene sequence: CDR1 DFQATT, CDR2 SNEGSKA (reference sequence).

The sample holds many counts of this clonotype. This chain uses TRBV29-1 with TRBJ2-7; TRBD1 agrees at 7 bases. Germline V lookup: CDR1 SQVTM, CDR2 ANQGSEA. This CDR3 is 14 amino acids long. Unmatched junction bases numbered 10, after V lost 6 bases and J lost 2 bases. CDR3 nucleotides: TGCAGCGTGAAACCGGGACAGCCACCCTACGAGCAGTACTTC. As protein: CSVKPGQPPYEQYF.

This clonotype was seen ten or more times. The CDR3 is CASSQDLRIRSDTQYF. Written as DNA, the CDR3 is TGTGCCAGCAGCCAAGATCTCAGGATACGGTCAGATACGCAGTATTTT. The genes are TRBV4-2 and TRBJ2-3, with D hard to call. V gave up 0 bases and J gave up 4 bases, with 14 bases separating them. CDR1 and CDR2 from the germline V gene are LGHNA and YNFKEQ. This CDR3 spans 16 amino acids.

The chain links TRBV7-6 to TRBJ2-7; D not resolved. In germline, CDR1 is SGHVS, CDR2 FNYEAQ. This CDR3 comprises 17 residues. Trimming left V 0 bases short and J 0 bases short, with 15 bases between. CDR3 sequence (DNA): TGTGCCAGCAGCTTAGCGAGTGGGATCAAAAGCTCCTACGAGCAGTACTTC. It codes for CASSLASGIKSSYEQYF.

V gene TRBV20-1 combines with J gene TRBJ2-1, with TRBD2 identical over 7 bases. The CDR3 length is 14 residues. Germline V gives CDR1 DFQATT, CDR2 SNEGSKA (reference sequence). The junction had 8 bases not matched to a gene; V was cut back by 4 bases and J by 5 bases. In DNA form, the CDR3 reads TGCAGTGCTATCTGGCGGGAGTGGAACAATGAGCAGTTCTTC. This sequence encodes CSAIWREWNNEQFF.

The chain couples TRBV5-1 to TRBJ1-1; 7 positions match TRBD1. Unmatched junction bases numbered 3, after V lost 1 base and J lost 3 bases. The CDR3 loop spans 14 amino acids. Germline CDR1 SGHRS, CDR2 YFSETQ. Here the CDR3 DNA reads TGCGCCAGCAGCTTGAGCGGGACAGACACTGAAGCTTTCTTT. Its protein is CASSLSGTDTEAFF.

The V and J genes are TRBV5-1 and TRBJ2-5; the match to TRBD1 covers 7 bases. Germline CDR1 and CDR2: SGHRS and YFSETQ. This CDR3 comprises 14 residues. Trimming took 2 bases from V and 0 from J; bases not matched to a gene: 1. The CDR3 DNA follows: TGCGCCAGCAGCTTACAGGGGTACCAAGAGACCCAGTACTTC. Translation: CASSLQGYQETQYF.

This clonotype was seen a handful of times. This rearrangement joins TRBV7-9 to TRBJ2-5; D not resolved. V was trimmed by 4 bases and J by 5 bases, leaving 8 bases between them. CDR1 is SEHNR and CDR2 is FQNEAQ in the germline V gene (reference sequence). The CDR3 is 12 residues long. CDR3 residues: CASSSDWETQYF. The CDR3 bases are TGTGCCAGCAGCTCAGATTGGGAGACCCAGTACTTC.

This clonotype has just a few counts. The rearrangement uses TRBV6-1 and TRBJ2-5; 8 bases agree with TRBD2. The trim removed 0 bases at V and 9 bases at J, leaving 15 bases unmatched. Germline lookup yields CDR1 MNHNS and CDR2 SASEGT. The CDR3 sequence is 17 residues long. CDR3 loop: CASSEAPASGPFEAQYF. The CDR3 nucleotides are TGTGCCAGCAGTGAAGCGCCGGCTAGCGGGCCATTTGAGGCCCAGTACTTC.

This clonotype showed up just a few times. The chain is built from TRBV20-1 and TRBJ2-7; 8 bases fit TRBD1. In germline, CDR1 is DFQATT, CDR2 SNEGSKA (reference sequence). This CDR3 is 11 amino acids long. J was trimmed by 6 bases and V by 6 bases; bases with no gene match: 4. This CDR3 reads CSATDRGEQYF. The CDR3, as DNA: TGCAGTGCGACAGACAGGGGCGAGCAGTACTTC.